This TCR beta chain was sequenced for a study of molecular identifiers for immune sequencing clone quantification. This clonotype was picked up a small number of times. Libraries for naive CD8 T cells, which were made from around 20,000 to 1,000,000 sorted cells, drew on 10%, 30% or 50% of the RNA. Each CDR3 protein gets one entry after TCRdb re-called the PCR reads with MiXCR. The sample includes 300,000 to 350,000 distinct CDR3 sequences, about 20% of them seen just once. CDR1 and CDR2 from the germline V gene are SGHRS and YFSETQ. J gave up 4 bases and V 0 bases, and 7 bases lay outside the gene matches. CDR3 length: 17 amino acids.

This chain uses TRBV5-1 with TRBJ2-6, with 7 nucleotides matching TRBD1. The TCR was taken from a human donor in good health. Some libraries in this study had Jurkat cell RNA spiked in. Sample: naive CD8+ T cells from blood, with Jurkat cell RNA spiked in. Subset described: FACS-sorted CD8+CD4-CCR7+CD45RA+ naive T cells. CDR3 coding DNA: TGCGCCAGCAGCTTGGGGACAGGAGCGATCGGGGCCAACGTCCTGACTTTC. It translates to CASSLGTGAIGANVLTF.